The 12 T cell receptor beta chains presented below share a single source sample, sequenced in a study of neurological immune-mediated disorders. Using its own MiXCR run on the 5' RACE reads, TCRdb lists one record per CDR3 protein. The repertoire holds tens of thousands of distinct CDR3 sequences, with around 3.9% as singletons. The sample was PBMCs. The receptor source for this set is a man aged 25 to 40 with multiple sclerosis.

This clonotype showed up many times. The gene calls are TRBV5-1 and TRBJ1-5; TRBD1 matches 10 bases. The CDR3 has 15 residues. Trimming cost V 5 bases and J 5 bases; bases outside gene matches: 7. Germline loops: CDR1 SGHRS, CDR2 YFSETQ. The CDR3, as DNA: TGCGCCAGCAGGTCCGGGACAGGGGTGGATCAGCCCCAGCATTTT. Translated, it gives CASRSGTGVDQPQHF.

In this sample, this clonotype turned up many times. DNA of the CDR3: TGCGCCAGCAGCCTGGACAGTGGCACAGATACGCAGTATTTT. Translation: CASSLDSGTDTQYF. V is TRBV5-1 and J is TRBJ2-3; D may be TRBD1 (6 bases). V shed 4 bases and J shed 1 base, with 10 bases lying between them. There are 14 residues in the CDR3. Germline loops: CDR1 SGHRS, CDR2 YFSETQ. The full variable domain, with the rest looked up from reference TRBV5-1 and TRBJ2-3, is KAGVTQTPRYLIKTRGQQVTLSCSPISGHRSVSWYQQTPGQGLQFLFEYFSETQRNKGNFPGRFSGRQFSNSRSEMNVSTLELGDSALYLCASSLDSGTDTQYFGPGTRLTVL.

This clonotype was found many times. The chain combines TRBV7-3 with TRBJ2-2, with D possibly TRBD1 on 5 matching bases. Trimming pared 3 bases from V and 4 bases from J, leaving 12 bases between. The germline CDR1 and CDR2 sequences are SGHTA and FQGTGA. CDR3 length: 15 amino acids. The CDR3 bases are TGTGCCAGCAGCTTGGCCGCAGGGCCCACCGGGGAGCTGTTTTTT. Translation: CASSLAAGPTGELFF.

This clonotype appeared many times. The chain employs TRBV7-6 and TRBJ2-5, with a possible D match to TRBD1 (5 bases). The CDR3 has 14 residues. V lost 0 bases and J 9 bases, leaving 14 bases between the germline ends. CDR1 and CDR2 (germline): SGHVS, FNYEAQ. The CDR3 DNA is TGTGCCAGCAGCTTAGCATGGGCAGGGAAGGCCCAGTACTTC. Residues: CASSLAWAGKAQYF. The entire variable domain, with the rest obtained from reference TRBV7-6 and TRBJ2-5, is as follows: GAGVSQSPRYKVTKRGQDVALRCDPISGHVSLYWYRQALGQGPEFLTYFNYEAQQDKSGLPNDRFSAERPEGSISTLTIQRTEQRDSAMYRCASSLAWAGKAQYFGPGTRLLVL.

This clonotype was recorded at least ten times. This sequence joins TRBV12-3 or TRBV12-4 and TRBJ1-5, with D tentatively TRBD1 (6 bases). This CDR3 contains 14 residues. V dropped 6 bases and J dropped 4 bases, with 13 bases sitting between them. CDR3 DNA sequence: TGTGCCAGCAGGGAGAGGACAGAGAATCAGCCCCAGCATTTT. Translating gives CASRERTENQPQHF.

This clonotype has more than one count but fewer than ten. The chain employs TRBV5-1 and TRBJ1-1; D gene ambiguous. Germline-derived CDR1 and CDR2 are SGHRS and YFSETQ. This CDR3 has 11 amino acids. With 5 bases removed from V and 4 bases from J, the gap between germline ends came to 6 bases. Written as DNA, the CDR3 is TGCGCCAGCAGGGTATCCACTGAAGCTTTCTTT. It translates to CASRVSTEAFF.

This clonotype was seen many times. This chain connects TRBV20-1 to TRBJ2-5, with D possibly matching TRBD2 (5 bases). Per the germline V gene, CDR1 is DFQATT and CDR2 is SNEGSKA (reference sequence). V dropped 6 bases and J dropped 5 bases, with 13 bases sitting between them. The CDR3 contains 12 residues. The CDR3 sequence: CSAAPDLETQYF. CDR3 nucleotide sequence: TGCAGTGCGGCCCCGGACTTGGAGACCCAGTACTTC.

The J gene is TRBJ2-5, the V gene TRBV20-1; TRBD2 matches at 10 bases. Germline V gene sequence: CDR1 DFQATT, CDR2 SNEGSKA (reference sequence). The CDR3 runs 16 residues. Trimming cost V 0 bases and J 5 bases; bases outside gene matches: 9. The CDR3 nucleotides read TGCAGTGCTAGAGATCCAACTAGCGGGGCCGGGGAGACCCAGTACTTC. Amino acids: CSARDPTSGAGETQYF.

This clonotype occurred many times. This chain connects TRBV4-2 to TRBJ2-2, with TRBD2 identical over 9 bases. V dropped 4 bases and J dropped 6; count of bases not matched to a gene: 18. The CDR3 extends over 19 amino acids. CDR1 and CDR2 from the germline V gene are LGHNA and YNFKEQ. The CDR3 region has the DNA TGTGCCAGCAGCCCGGCCGGGACTAGCAGTATCTTTTCCTCCGGGGAGCTGTTTTTT. The encoded protein is CASSPAGTSSIFSSGELFF.

At least ten counts were recorded for this clonotype. This chain joins TRBV7-9 and TRBJ1-1; maybe TRBD1 (5 bases). This CDR3 is 13 amino acids long. Germline loops: CDR1 SEHNR, CDR2 FQNEAQ (reference sequence). Deletions cut 5 bases from V and 5 bases from J, with 12 bases between. Written as DNA, the CDR3 is TGTGCCAGCAGCCAGGGCGGGGGGACTGAAGCTTTCTTT. This gives the protein CASSQGGGTEAFF. The full variable domain, completed using reference TRBV7-9 and TRBJ1-1, is DTGVSQNPRHKITKRGQNVTFRCDPISEHNRLYWYRQTLGQGPEFLTYFQNEAQLEKSRLLSDRFSAERPKGSFSTLEIQRTEQGDSAMYLCASSQGGGTEAFFGQGTRLTVV.

This clonotype was observed many times. The chain links TRBV20-1 to TRBJ2-5; D not resolved. Germline CDR1 DFQATT, CDR2 SNEGSKA (reference sequence). V was cut by 3 bases and J by 1 base, with 12 bases left in between. The CDR3 totals 14 residues. The CDR3 DNA reads as TGCAGTGCTAGTCCTGGTCGTGGCCAAGAGACCCAGTACTTC. It codes for CSASPGRGQETQYF.

This clonotype was counted ten times or more. The rearrangement uses TRBV7-9 and TRBJ2-5, with D possibly called TRBD1 or TRBD2 (7 bases each). From germline, CDR1 is SEHNR and CDR2 FQNEAQ (reference sequence). CDR3 size: 14 residues. V lost 4 bases and J 5 bases, leaving 14 bases between the germline ends. CDR3 sequence: CASSSSQGGETQYF. The DNA for the CDR3 is TGTGCCAGCAGCTCATCTCAGGGGGGGGAGACCCAGTACTTC.